The present T cell receptor beta chain was sequenced within a study of shared clonotypes between healthy human individuals. Overall study results and limits: Some naive CD4 clonotypes, about 5.5%, turned up in common across a few donors.

In the sorted-subset replicate PCRs, 150 to 200 ng DNA, tens of thousands of T cell genomes, was used. Sequencing used immunoSEQ multiplex PCR; TCRdb keeps in-frame clones, though not all of them. This sample has about 1,500,000 clones, with more than 95% found just once. With respect to this clone: Its cognate antigen is unknown. At the DNA level, this CDR3 is encoded by other sequences in the same sample as well.

The CDR3 spans 12 residues. V was cut by 1 base and J by 4 bases, with 4 bases left in between. Per the germline V gene, CDR1 is MNHEY and CDR2 is SMNVEV (reference sequence). Division of CD4+ cells produced a CD45RA+ naive subset and a CD45RA-negative memory subset. The clonotype originates from a man in his thirties or forties in good health. Sequenced: naive CD4+ T cells sorted from blood. Specified subset: CD45RA+ positively selected. This chain connects TRBV27 to TRBJ2-5; no firm D call. For the CDR3, the DNA is TGTGCCAGCAGTTTATGGGGAGAGACCCAGTACTTC. This codes for CASSLWGETQYF.